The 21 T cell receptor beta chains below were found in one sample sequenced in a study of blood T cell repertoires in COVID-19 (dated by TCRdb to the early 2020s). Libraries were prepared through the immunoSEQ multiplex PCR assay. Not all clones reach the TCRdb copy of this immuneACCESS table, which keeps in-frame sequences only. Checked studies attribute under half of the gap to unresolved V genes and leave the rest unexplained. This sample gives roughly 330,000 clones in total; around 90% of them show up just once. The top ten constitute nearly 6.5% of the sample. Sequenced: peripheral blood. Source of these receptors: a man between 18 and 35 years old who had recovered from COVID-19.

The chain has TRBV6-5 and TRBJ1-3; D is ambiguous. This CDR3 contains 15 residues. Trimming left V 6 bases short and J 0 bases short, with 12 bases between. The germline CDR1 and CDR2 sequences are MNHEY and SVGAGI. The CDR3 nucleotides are TGTGCCAGCAGCCCCCCAGGCTCCTCTGGAAACACCATATATTTT. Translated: CASSPPGSSGNTIYF.

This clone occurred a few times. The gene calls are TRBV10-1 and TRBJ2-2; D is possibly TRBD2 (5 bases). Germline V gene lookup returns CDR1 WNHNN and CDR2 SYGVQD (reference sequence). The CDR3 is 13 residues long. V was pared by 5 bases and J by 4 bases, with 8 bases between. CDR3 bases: TGCGCCAGCAGTCCCCGGGGCACCGGGGAGCTGTTTTTT. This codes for CASSPRGTGELFF.

CDR3 residues: CAWSVDRAYTF. CDR3 bases: TGTGCCTGGAGTGTAGACAGGGCATACACCTTC. The chain carries TRBV30 and TRBJ1-2, with 7 nucleotides matching TRBD1. V was clipped by 0 bases and J by 11 bases; unmatched bases: 3. Per the germline V gene, CDR1 is GTSNPN and CDR2 is SVGIG (reference sequence). The CDR3 extends over 11 amino acids.

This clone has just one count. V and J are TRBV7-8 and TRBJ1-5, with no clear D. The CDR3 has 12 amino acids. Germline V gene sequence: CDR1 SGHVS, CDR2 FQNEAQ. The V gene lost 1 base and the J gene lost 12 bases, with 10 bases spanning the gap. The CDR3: CASSLGSRGQHF. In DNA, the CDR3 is TGTGCCAGCAGCTTAGGGTCCCGAGGCCAGCATTTT.

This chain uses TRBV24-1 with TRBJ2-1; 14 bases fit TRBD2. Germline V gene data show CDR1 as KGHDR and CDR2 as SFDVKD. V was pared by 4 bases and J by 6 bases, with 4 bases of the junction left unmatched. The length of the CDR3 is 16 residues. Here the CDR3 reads CATSDSGTSGSNEQFF. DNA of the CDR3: TGTGCCACCAGTGACTCCGGGACTAGCGGGAGCAATGAGCAGTTCTTC.

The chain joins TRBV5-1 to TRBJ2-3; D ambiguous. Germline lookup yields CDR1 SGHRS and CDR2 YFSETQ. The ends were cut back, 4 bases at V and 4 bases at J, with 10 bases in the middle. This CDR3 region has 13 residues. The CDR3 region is CASSPAFADTQYF. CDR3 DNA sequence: TGCGCCAGCAGCCCAGCGTTCGCAGATACGCAGTATTTT.

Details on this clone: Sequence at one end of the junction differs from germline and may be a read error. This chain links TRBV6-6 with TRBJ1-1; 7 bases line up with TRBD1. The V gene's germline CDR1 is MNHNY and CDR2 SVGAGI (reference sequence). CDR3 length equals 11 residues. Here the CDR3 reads CASIYRGEAFF. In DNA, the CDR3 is TGTGCCAGCATTTACAGGGGAGAAGCTTTCTTT.

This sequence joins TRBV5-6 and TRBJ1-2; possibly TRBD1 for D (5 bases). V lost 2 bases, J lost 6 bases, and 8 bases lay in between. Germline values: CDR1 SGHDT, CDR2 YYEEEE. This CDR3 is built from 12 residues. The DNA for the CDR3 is TGTGCCAGCAGCTTTGGAGGGGATGGCTACACCTTC. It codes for CASSFGGDGYTF.

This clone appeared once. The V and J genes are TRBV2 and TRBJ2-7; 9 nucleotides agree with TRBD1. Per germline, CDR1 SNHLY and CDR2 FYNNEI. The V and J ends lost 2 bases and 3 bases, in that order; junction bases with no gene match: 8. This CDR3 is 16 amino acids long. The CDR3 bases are TGTGCCAGCAGTGAACCTACAGGGGGCTCCCTCTACGAGCAGTACTTC. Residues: CASSEPTGGSLYEQYF.

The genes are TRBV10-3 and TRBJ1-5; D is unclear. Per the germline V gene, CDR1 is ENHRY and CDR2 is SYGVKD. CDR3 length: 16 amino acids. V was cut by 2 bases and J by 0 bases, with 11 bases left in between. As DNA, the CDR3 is TGTGCCATCAGTGAGAGCGGCGAAAATAGCAATCAGCCCCAGCATTTT. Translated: CAISESGENSNQPQHF.

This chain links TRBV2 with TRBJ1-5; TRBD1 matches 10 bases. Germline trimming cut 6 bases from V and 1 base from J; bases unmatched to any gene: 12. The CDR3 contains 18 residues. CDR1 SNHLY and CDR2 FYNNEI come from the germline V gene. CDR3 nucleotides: TGTGCCAGCAGCTACGGACAGGGGGGAACCGTCAGCAATCAGCCCCAGCATTTT. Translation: CASSYGQGGTVSNQPQHF.

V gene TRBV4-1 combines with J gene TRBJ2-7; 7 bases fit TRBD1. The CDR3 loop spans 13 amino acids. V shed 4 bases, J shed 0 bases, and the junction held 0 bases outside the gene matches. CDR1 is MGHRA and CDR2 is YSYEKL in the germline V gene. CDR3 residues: CASSRDSSYEQYF. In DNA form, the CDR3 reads TGCGCCAGCAGCCGGGACAGCTCCTACGAGCAGTACTTC.

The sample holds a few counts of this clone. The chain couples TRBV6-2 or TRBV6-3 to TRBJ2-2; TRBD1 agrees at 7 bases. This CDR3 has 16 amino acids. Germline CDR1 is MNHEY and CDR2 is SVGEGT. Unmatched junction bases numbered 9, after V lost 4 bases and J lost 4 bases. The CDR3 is CASSSSPGGFTGELFF. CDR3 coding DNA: TGTGCCAGCAGTTCATCCCCAGGGGGTTTCACCGGGGAGCTGTTTTTT.

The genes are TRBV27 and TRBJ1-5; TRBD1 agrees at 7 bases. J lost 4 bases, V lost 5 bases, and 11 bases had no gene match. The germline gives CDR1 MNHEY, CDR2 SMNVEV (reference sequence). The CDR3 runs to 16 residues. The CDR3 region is CASSPWGQSANQPQHF. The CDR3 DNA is TGTGCCAGCAGTCCCTGGGGACAGTCAGCTAATCAGCCCCAGCATTTT.

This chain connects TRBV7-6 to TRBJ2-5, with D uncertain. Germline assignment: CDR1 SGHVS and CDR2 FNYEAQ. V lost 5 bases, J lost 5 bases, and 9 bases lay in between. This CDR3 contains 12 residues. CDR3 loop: CASSRQAETQYF. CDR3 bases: TGTGCCAGCAGCCGTCAGGCCGAGACCCAGTACTTC.

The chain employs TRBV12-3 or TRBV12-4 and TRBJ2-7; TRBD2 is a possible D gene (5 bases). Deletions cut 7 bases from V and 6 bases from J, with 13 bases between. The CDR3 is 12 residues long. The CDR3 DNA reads TGTGCCAGCAACGGGCAGGCGGGCGAGCAGTACTTC. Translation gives CASNGQAGEQYF.

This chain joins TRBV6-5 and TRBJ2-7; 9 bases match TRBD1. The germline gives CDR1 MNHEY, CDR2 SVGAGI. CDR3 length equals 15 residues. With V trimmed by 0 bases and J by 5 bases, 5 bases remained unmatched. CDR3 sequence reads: CASSYSGQGLHEQYF. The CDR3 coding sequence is TGTGCCAGCAGTTACTCGGGACAGGGTTTACACGAGCAGTACTTC.

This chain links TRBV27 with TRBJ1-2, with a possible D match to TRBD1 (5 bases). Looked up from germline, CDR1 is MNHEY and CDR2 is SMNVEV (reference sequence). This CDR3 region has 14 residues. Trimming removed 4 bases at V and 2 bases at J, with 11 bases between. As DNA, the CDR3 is TGTGCCAGCAGTTCAAGACAGCCGAACTATGGCTACACCTTC. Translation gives CASSSRQPNYGYTF.

The CDR3 here is CASSLNPTSGGYEQYF. In nucleotides, the CDR3 is TGCGCCAGCAGCTTGAACCCGACGAGCGGGGGCTACGAGCAGTACTTC. The chain has TRBV5-1 and TRBJ2-7, with 8 bases fitting TRBD2. The CDR3 is 16 amino acids. Germline V lookup: CDR1 SGHRS, CDR2 YFSETQ. The J segment lost 3 bases and the V segment lost 1 base, leaving 9 bases of the junction unmatched.

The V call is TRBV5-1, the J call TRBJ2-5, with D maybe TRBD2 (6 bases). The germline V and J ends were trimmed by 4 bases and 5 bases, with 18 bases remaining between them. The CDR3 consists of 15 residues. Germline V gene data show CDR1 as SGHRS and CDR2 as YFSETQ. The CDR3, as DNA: TGCGCCAGCAGCCGCGGAGGGCCTAGTTTCGAGACCCAGTACTTC. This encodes CASSRGGPSFETQYF.

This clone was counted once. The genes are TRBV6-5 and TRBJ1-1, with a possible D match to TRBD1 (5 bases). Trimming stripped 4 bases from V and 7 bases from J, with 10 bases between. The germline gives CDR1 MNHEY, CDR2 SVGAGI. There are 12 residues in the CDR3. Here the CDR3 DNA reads TGTGCCAGCAGTTGGGGCAGGAGTGAAGCTTTCTTT. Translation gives CASSWGRSEAFF.